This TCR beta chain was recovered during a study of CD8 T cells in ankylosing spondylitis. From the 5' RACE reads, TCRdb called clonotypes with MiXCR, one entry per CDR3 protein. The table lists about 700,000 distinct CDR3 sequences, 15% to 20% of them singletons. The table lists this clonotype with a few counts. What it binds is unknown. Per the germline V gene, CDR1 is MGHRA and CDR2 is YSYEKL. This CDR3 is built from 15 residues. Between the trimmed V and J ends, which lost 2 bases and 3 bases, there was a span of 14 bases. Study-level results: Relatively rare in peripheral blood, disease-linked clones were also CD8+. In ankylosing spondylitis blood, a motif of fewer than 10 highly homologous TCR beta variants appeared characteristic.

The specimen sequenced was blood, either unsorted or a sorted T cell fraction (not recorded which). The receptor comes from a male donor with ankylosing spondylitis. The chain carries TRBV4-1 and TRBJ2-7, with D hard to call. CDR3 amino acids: CASSQRTGLGYEQYF. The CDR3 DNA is TGCGCCAGCAGCCAAAGGACGGGCCTCGGCTACGAGCAGTACTTC.